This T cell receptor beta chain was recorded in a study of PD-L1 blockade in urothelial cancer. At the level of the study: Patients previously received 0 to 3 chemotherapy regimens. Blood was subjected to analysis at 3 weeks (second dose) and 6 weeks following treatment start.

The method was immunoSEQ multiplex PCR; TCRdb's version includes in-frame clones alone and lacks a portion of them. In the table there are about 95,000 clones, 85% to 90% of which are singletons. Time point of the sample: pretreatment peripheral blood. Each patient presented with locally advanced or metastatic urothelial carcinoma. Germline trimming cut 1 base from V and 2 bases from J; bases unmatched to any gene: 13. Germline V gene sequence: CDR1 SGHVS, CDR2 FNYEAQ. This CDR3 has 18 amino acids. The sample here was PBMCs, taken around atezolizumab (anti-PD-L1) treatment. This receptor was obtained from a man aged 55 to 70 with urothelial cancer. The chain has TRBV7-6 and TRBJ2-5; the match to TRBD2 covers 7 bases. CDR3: CASSLEVGLAALQETQYF. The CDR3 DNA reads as TGTGCCAGCAGCTTAGAGGTGGGGCTAGCGGCCCTACAAGAGACCCAGTACTTC. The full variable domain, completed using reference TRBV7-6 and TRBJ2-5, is GAGVSQSPRYKVTKRGQDVALRCDPISGHVSLYWYRQALGQGPEFLTYFNYEAQQDKSGLPNDRFSAERPEGSISTLTIQRTEQRDSAMYRCASSLEVGLAALQETQYFGPGTRLLVL.